This T cell receptor (beta chain) derives from a study of radiotherapy plus CTLA-4 blockade in lung cancer. Study-level background: More than 15% of patients responded objectively, and about 30% achieved disease control.

Study results and caveats: Expansion of tumor-derived TCR clones was observed in blood after radiotherapy plus ipilimumab.

As concerns this clone: The antigen remains undetermined.

TCRdb keeps only in-frame clones here, not all; method: immunoSEQ multiplex PCR. The data contain approximately 94,000 clones, 82% of them singletons. The sequences come from peripheral blood, collected from a patient treated with radiotherapy plus ipilimumab. The sequence was collected from a human donor with non-small cell lung cancer that progressed on radiotherapy plus ipilimumab.

This CDR3 reads CAWNQGTAEAFF. In DNA, the CDR3 is TGTGCCTGGAATCAAGGGACGGCTGAAGCTTTCTTT. This chain links TRBV30 with TRBJ1-1, with D possibly being TRBD1 (5 bases). The V gene lost 4 bases and the J gene lost 6 bases, with 12 bases spanning the gap. CDR1 is GTSNPN, CDR2 SVGIG, per germline (reference sequence). There are 12 residues in the CDR3. The entire variable domain, with the rest obtained from reference TRBV30 and TRBJ1-1, is as follows: SQTIHQWPATLVQPVGSPLSLECTVEGTSNPNLYWYRQAAGRGLQLLFYSVGIGQISSEVPQNLSASRPQDRQFILSSKKLLLSDSGFYLCAWNQGTAEAFFGQGTRLTVV.